A single sample is the source of the 7 T cell receptor beta chains below, sequenced in a study of blood T cell repertoires in COVID-19. The repertoire was sequenced with immunoSEQ multiplex PCR; TCRdb's copy has only in-frame clones and lacks some. Among 470,000 or so clones, approximately 85% were seen once, and the ten largest hold roughly 3.1%. Sequencing was done on a sample of peripheral blood. Receptors originate from a human donor in a cohort sampled during active COVID-19.

About this clone: The junction and the germline gene differ at one end; a read error may be behind it. The chain recombines TRBV3-1 (or the pseudogene TRBV3-2) with TRBJ2-4, with 10 positions matching TRBD2. CDR3 length: 15 amino acids. The germline V gene encodes CDR1 LGHDT and CDR2 YNNKEL (reference sequence). Here the CDR3 reads CASSPVIAGGSPITF. The CDR3 DNA follows: TGTGCCAGCAGCCCAGTAATAGCGGGAGGCTCACCAATAACCTTC.

The chain is built from TRBV29-1 and TRBJ2-7; 8 positions match TRBD1. Germline CDR1 is SQVTM and CDR2 is ANQGSEA. Trimming removed 6 bases from V and 1 base from J; junction bases left unmatched: 5. CDR3 length: 13 amino acids. The CDR3 coding sequence is TGCAGCGTCAGAAGACAGGGGTCCTACGAGCAGTACTTC. Its translation: CSVRRQGSYEQYF.

This clone was observed once. The rearrangement links TRBV3-1 (or the pseudogene TRBV3-2) to TRBJ1-3; D is possibly TRBD1 (6 bases). The CDR3 totals 14 residues. Germline V gives CDR1 LGHDT, CDR2 YNNKEL (reference sequence). With 11 bases removed from V and 3 bases from J, the gap between germline ends came to 17 bases. CDR3 nucleotides: TGTGCCTCGGGGGGCGATGGTTATGGAAACACCATATATTTT. It translates to CASGGDGYGNTIYF.

The chain employs TRBV5-5 and TRBJ2-3, with 9 bases that match TRBD1. Germline V gene data show CDR1 as SGHKS and CDR2 as YYEKEE (reference sequence). CDR3 length: 16 amino acids. The junction had 9 bases not matched to a gene; V was cut back by 0 bases and J by 7 bases. CDR3: CASSLVGTGPEYTQYF. The CDR3 DNA follows: TGTGCCAGCAGCTTGGTGGGGACAGGGCCAGAATATACGCAGTATTTT.

This rearrangement joins TRBV5-1 to TRBJ1-4, with 8 bases fitting TRBD1. Trimming removed 2 bases from V and 7 bases from J; junction bases left unmatched: 13. This CDR3 has 17 amino acids. Germline-derived CDR1 and CDR2 are SGHRS and YFSETQ. The CDR3 DNA reads TGCGCCAGCAGCTTAACCACCCTGCAGGGGGCGCCTGAAAAACTGTTTTTT. It is translated as CASSLTTLQGAPEKLFF.

V gene TRBV24-1 combines with J gene TRBJ1-2; D is unclear. The germline V gene encodes CDR1 KGHDR and CDR2 SFDVKD. V was clipped by 4 bases and J by 13 bases, with 12 bases between them. This CDR3 is 11 amino acids long. Here the CDR3 reads CATSEMGVLTF. The CDR3, as DNA: TGTGCCACCAGTGAAATGGGAGTTCTCACCTTC.

The CDR3 coding sequence is TGTGCCAGTAGTACCCCGCATACTGGAGCTAACTATGGCTACACCTTC. This sequence encodes CASSTPHTGANYGYTF. This sequence joins TRBV19 and TRBJ1-2; D is ambiguous. V lost 4 bases and J lost 0, with 15 bases in between. Germline V gives CDR1 LNHDA, CDR2 SQIVND (reference sequence). The CDR3 contains 16 residues.